This TCR beta chain was documented in a study of cytomegalovirus exposure and HLA in healthy donors. General observations from the study: Earlier analysis yielded a pattern in which most TCR beta V segments were productive about 90% or about 30% of the time. According to a later analysis, most TCR beta chains associated with CMV appeared HLA-restricted. Fewer N-insertions (relative to the roughly 660-donor mean) were reportedly seen in an Asian-associated ancestry cluster in a later analysis. It was only CMV serostatus that was available as immune exposure information.

The PCR ran on 60 Vbeta and 13 Jbeta primers. Some clones are missing from TCRdb's copy, which holds only in-frame ones; the method was immunoSEQ multiplex PCR. The repertoire holds around 160,000 clones, with 80% to 85% as singletons. This clone was counted only a few times. Its antigen is unidentified. Germline assignment: CDR1 LGHNA and CDR2 YSLEER. V shed 0 bases and J 3 bases; nucleotides not matched to a gene: 1. CDR3 size: 14 residues. The sequence was collected from a man over 45 in good health and CMV-seropositive. V is TRBV4-3 and J is TRBJ1-2; 7 bases are a match to TRBD1. Sequences were obtained from PBMCs. The CDR3 spells CASSQDRGDYGYTF. As DNA, the CDR3 is TGCGCCAGCAGCCAAGACAGGGGGGACTATGGCTACACCTTC.